This T cell receptor (beta chain) was profiled in a study of human T cells and chemical hapten exposure. Study-level background: Patients were mainly female, each with alopecia areata, totalis or universalis. Findings of the study overall: Unchanged with DPC sensitization were TCRs above 1 in 1000 frequency.

The table lists this clonotype with many counts. What it binds is unknown. The library gave individual cDNA molecules unique molecular identifiers. TCRdb ran MiXCR on the RACE reads and lists one entry per CDR3 protein. This table holds over 65,000 distinct CDR3 sequences, roughly 10% found once. As for time point: patch test 3, about 24 weeks after DPC sensitization. The treatment was: therapeutic diphenylcyclopropenone sensitization with weekly scalp DPC. The V end lost 3 bases, the J end lost 1 base, and 9 bases lay between the germline ends. CDR1 and CDR2 from the germline V gene are KGHSH and LQKENI. The CDR3 runs 14 residues.

This material consisted of whole blood, taken in connection with sensitization to the hapten diphenylcyclopropenone (DPC). The J gene is TRBJ1-1, the V gene TRBV18; D is unresolved. The clonotype originates from a woman between 50 and 59 years old with alopecia areata. Some clones in this sample may be carry-over from other donors' samples. CDR3: CASSPFRGNTEAFF. The CDR3 nucleotides are TGTGCCAGCTCACCTTTCCGGGGGAACACTGAAGCTTTCTTT.